The clone carrying this TCR beta chain was picked up one time. The antigen is not known. The entry originates in a study of cytomegalovirus exposure and HLA in healthy donors. The wider study: Around 76% of several hundred genotyped donors fell in the Caucasian-associated ancestry cluster. Study-wide points: In vitro, a few CMV-associated chains proved specific for CMV antigens. Later analysis identified about 18,000 TCR beta sequences associated with HLA alleles, using a false discovery rate threshold of 0.05.

The CDR3 contains 15 residues. It was with 60 Vbeta and 13 Jbeta primers that the PCR ran. Sequenced by immunoSEQ multiplex PCR; TCRdb stores in-frame clones only, minus some. Of about 130,000 clones in the sample, around two thirds were seen once. This chain joins TRBV1 and TRBJ2-3; TRBD2 was called by the table and not checked on the DNA. TRBV1 is recorded as a pseudogene. This TCR came from a man in his late teens or twenties in good health and CMV-seropositive. The sequenced material came from PBMCs. The CDR3 DNA sequence: TGCACCAGCAGCGCAACTAGCTTAGGGACAGATACGCAGTATTTT. Amino acid sequence: CTSSATSLGTDTQYF.